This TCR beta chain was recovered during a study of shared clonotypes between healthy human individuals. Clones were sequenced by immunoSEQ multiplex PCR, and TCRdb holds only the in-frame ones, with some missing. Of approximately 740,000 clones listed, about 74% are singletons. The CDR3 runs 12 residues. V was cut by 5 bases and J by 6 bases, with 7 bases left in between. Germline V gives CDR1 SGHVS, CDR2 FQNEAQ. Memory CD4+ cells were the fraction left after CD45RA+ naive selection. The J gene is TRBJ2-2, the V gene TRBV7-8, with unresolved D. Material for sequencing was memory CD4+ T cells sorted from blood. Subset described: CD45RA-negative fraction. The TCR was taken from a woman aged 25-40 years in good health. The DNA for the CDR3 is TGTGCCAGCAGCCCCCTACCCGGGGAGCTGTTTTTT. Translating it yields CASSPLPGELFF. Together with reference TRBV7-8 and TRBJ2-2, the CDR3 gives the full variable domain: GAGVSQSPRYKVAKRGQDVALRCDPISGHVSLFWYQQALGQGPEFLTYFQNEAQLDKSGLPSDRFFAERPEGSVSTLKIQRTQQEDSAVYLCASSPLPGELFFGEGSRLTVL.